Below are 30 T cell receptor beta chains sequenced from a single sample in a study of cytotoxic CD8 clonotypes in ibrutinib-treated CLL. Here immunoSEQ multiplex PCR was the method, and the copy in TCRdb shows in-frame clones only, minus some. Among 30,000 to 40,000 clones listed, around 70% were seen once. Sequences were derived from PBMCs, sampled before ibrutinib treatment. Receptors were obtained from a human donor with chronic lymphocytic leukemia.

The J gene is TRBJ1-5, the V gene TRBV18; tentatively, D is TRBD1 (5 bases). The germline V gene encodes CDR1 KGHSH and CDR2 LQKENI. The ends were cut back, 3 bases at V and 5 bases at J, with 11 bases in the middle. This CDR3 has 14 amino acids. CDR3 sequence: CASSPRDGDQPQHF. The CDR3 nucleotides are TGTGCCAGCTCACCCCGGGACGGGGATCAGCCCCAGCATTTT. Full variable domain (missing parts from reference TRBV18 and TRBJ1-5): NAGVMQNPRHLVRRRGQEARLRCSPMKGHSHVYWYRQLPEEGLKFMVYLQKENIIDESGMPKERFSAEFPKEGPSILRIQQVVRGDSAAYFCASSPRDGDQPQHFGDGTRLSIL.

The genes are TRBV4-2 and TRBJ2-1; TRBD2 might be the D (6 bases). Trimming took 1 base from V and 7 from J, leaving 8 bases between them. The CDR3 is 13 residues long. The germline V gene has CDR1 LGHNA and CDR2 YNFKEQ. This CDR3 reads CASSQGRGNEQFF. In nucleotides, the CDR3 is TGTGCCAGCAGCCAAGGGCGGGGTAATGAGCAGTTCTTC.

The J gene is TRBJ2-7, the V gene TRBV7-2; possibly TRBD2 for D (6 bases). This CDR3 is built from 14 residues. Germline V CDR1 and CDR2: SGHTA, FQGNSA. The germline V and J ends were trimmed by 3 bases and 2 bases, with 11 bases remaining between them. Written as DNA, the CDR3 is TGTGCCAGCAGCTTGGGCGGAGGGGCCTACGAGCAGTACTTC. Its translation is CASSLGGGAYEQYF.

This clone occurred a few times. The chain employs TRBV28 and TRBJ2-3, with TRBD1 as a possible D gene (6 bases). CDR3 length equals 15 residues. V gave up 3 bases and J gave up 6 bases, with 16 bases separating them. CDR1 is MDHEN, CDR2 SYDVKM, per germline. As DNA, the CDR3 is TGTGCCAGCAGTTTGGGCCTGTCCACAGGGGATACGCAGTATTTT. Translated: CASSLGLSTGDTQYF.

The chain joins TRBV7-2 to TRBJ2-7; TRBD1 matches at 9 bases. Looked up from germline, CDR1 is SGHTA and CDR2 is FQGNSA. Unmatched junction bases numbered 4, after V lost 5 bases and J lost 2 bases. There are 14 residues in the CDR3. The CDR3 nucleotides are TGTGCCAGCAGCAGTCGACAGGGGGCCTACGAGCAGTACTTC. Protein: CASSSRQGAYEQYF.

This clone was seen only a few times. V and J are TRBV5-1 and TRBJ1-2; D is ambiguous. With 0 bases removed from V and 4 bases from J, the gap between germline ends came to 4 bases. CDR3 length: 12 amino acids. The germline gives CDR1 SGHRS, CDR2 YFSETQ. CDR3 region: CASSLEGYGYTF. The DNA of the CDR3 is TGCGCCAGCAGCTTGGAAGGCTATGGCTACACCTTC.

This chain joins TRBV5-1 and TRBJ2-7; D is undetermined. Germline CDR1 and CDR2: SGHRS and YFSETQ. V lost 2 bases and J 2 bases, leaving 2 bases between the germline ends. The CDR3 totals 11 residues. The CDR3, as DNA: TGCGCCAGCAGCTTCGCCTACGAGCAGTACTTC. The encoded protein is CASSFAYEQYF.

The chain recombines TRBV15 with TRBJ2-7, with TRBD1 identical over 8 bases. Trimming cost V 3 bases and J 1 base; bases outside gene matches: 2. The germline CDR1 and CDR2 sequences are LNHNV and YYDKDF (reference sequence). CDR3 length equals 14 residues. CDR3 in amino acids: CATSSRTGSYEQYF. CDR3 nucleotides: TGTGCCACCAGCAGCCGGACAGGGTCCTACGAGCAGTACTTC.

This chain connects TRBV5-1 to TRBJ2-7; no clear D gene. The CDR3 runs to 14 residues. V was trimmed by 3 bases and J by 5 bases, leaving 15 bases between them. From germline, CDR1 is SGHRS and CDR2 YFSETQ. The CDR3 is CASSSTPPSNEQYF. For the CDR3, the DNA is TGCGCCAGCAGCTCAACACCCCCATCTAACGAGCAGTACTTC.

The rearrangement links TRBV7-8 to TRBJ2-3; no reliable D call. Germline V gene sequence: CDR1 SGHVS, CDR2 FQNEAQ. This CDR3 is built from 15 residues. The V gene lost 5 bases and the J gene lost 1 base, with 13 bases spanning the gap. CDR3 amino acids: CASSRKFVGTDTQYF. CDR3 in DNA: TGTGCCAGCAGCCGTAAATTCGTTGGCACAGATACGCAGTATTTT.

This clone was counted only a few times. The chain joins TRBV6-5 to TRBJ2-1, with a weak D call TRBD1 (5 bases). The V end was cut by 2 bases, the J end by 8 bases, with 13 bases between. The CDR3 has 14 amino acids. Germline V lookup: CDR1 MNHEY, CDR2 SVGAGI. The CDR3 sequence: CASSYVQGGDEQFF. The CDR3 coding sequence is TGTGCCAGCAGTTACGTGCAGGGTGGGGATGAGCAGTTCTTC.

The CDR3 DNA is TGTGCCAGCAGTTACGGGGGGCCCTCCTACGAGCAGTACTTC. This translates into CASSYGGPSYEQYF. The rearrangement uses TRBV6-8 and TRBJ2-7; D may match TRBD1 or TRBD2 (6 bases each). The CDR3 runs 14 residues. Germline V gives CDR1 MNHGY, CDR2 SAAAGT. Between the trimmed V and J ends, which lost 2 bases and 0 bases, there was a span of 8 bases.

This clone showed up just a few times. This sequence joins TRBV28 and TRBJ1-1; the D is unclear. The germline CDR1 and CDR2 sequences are MDHEN and SYDVKM. The CDR3 spans 13 residues. Trimming cost V 3 bases and J 5 bases, with 10 bases left between them. CDR3 loop: CASSFPLGTEAFF. The CDR3 DNA is TGTGCCAGCAGTTTTCCCCTGGGGACTGAAGCTTTCTTT.

In its sample, this clone ranks as medium-sized (0.01 to 0.1%). This sequence joins TRBV29-1 and TRBJ1-1; D is uncertain. The CDR3 has 13 residues. The germline V gene encodes CDR1 SQVTM and CDR2 ANQGSEA. V shed 5 bases and J shed 5 bases, with 15 bases lying between them. CDR3 nucleotide sequence: TGCAGCGTTTCGGTTGGGGAGTTGACTGAAGCTTTCTTT. Residues: CSVSVGELTEAFF.

This chain connects TRBV10-3 to TRBJ2-7; 7 bases align to TRBD1. CDR1 and CDR2 (germline): ENHRY, SYGVKD. The CDR3 sequence is 13 residues long. The trim removed 7 bases at V and 5 bases at J, leaving 8 bases unmatched. Here the CDR3 DNA reads TGTGCCATCAACCGACAGGGTGGGGACGAGCAGTACTTC. It encodes CAINRQGGDEQYF.

Ten or more counts support this clone. The chain joins TRBV5-4 to TRBJ2-1, with 10 bases identical to TRBD2. Germline V gives CDR1 SGHNT, CDR2 YYREEE (reference sequence). The CDR3 runs to 15 residues. V lost 0 bases, J lost 9 bases, and 6 bases stayed unmatched. CDR3 DNA sequence: TGTGCCAGCAGCTTGGTGAGCGGGGGGGCCCTTGAGCAGTTCTTC. Translation gives CASSLVSGGALEQFF.

The J gene is TRBJ2-7, the V gene TRBV7-9, with D possibly being TRBD1 (6 bases). The V gene's germline CDR1 is SEHNR and CDR2 FQNEAQ (reference sequence). The CDR3 contains 13 residues. Trimming took 1 base from V and 8 from J, leaving 12 bases between them. CDR3 in amino acids: CASSLGAGVQQYF. The CDR3 nucleotides are TGTGCCAGCAGCTTAGGGGCAGGGGTTCAGCAGTACTTC.

The CDR3 protein is CASSTGSQHTDTQYF. The CDR3 nucleotides read TGTGCCAGCAGCACCGGGTCACAGCACACAGATACGCAGTATTTT. The gene calls are TRBV11-3 and TRBJ2-3; D is ambiguous. The CDR3 loop spans 15 amino acids. The germline V and J ends were trimmed by 5 bases and 2 bases, with 14 bases remaining between them. Germline CDR1 SGHNT, CDR2 YENEEA.

The chain links TRBV19 to TRBJ2-7, with a weak D call TRBD1 (6 bases). Trimming stripped 6 bases from V and 5 bases from J, with 14 bases between. Germline V gene sequence: CDR1 LNHDA, CDR2 SQIVND (reference sequence). There are 13 residues in the CDR3. The CDR3 DNA reads as TGTGCCAGTAGATCAGGGACAATCAACGAGCAGTACTTC. Translating gives CASRSGTINEQYF.

V gene TRBV11-2 combines with J gene TRBJ1-1; D is unresolved. There are 13 residues in the CDR3. Germline-derived CDR1 and CDR2 are SGHAT and FQNNGV. V shed 5 bases and J shed 1 base, with 8 bases lying between them. CDR3 nucleotides: TGTGCCAGCAGCCGAATTCAGAACACTGAAGCTTTCTTT. It translates to CASSRIQNTEAFF.

The chain links TRBV7-3 to TRBJ1-2; unclear D gene. V lost 1 base, J lost 2 bases, and 8 bases lay in between. The length of the CDR3 is 14 residues. The germline CDR1 and CDR2 sequences are SGHTA and FQGTGA. The CDR3 protein is CASSLIGNNYGYTF. As DNA, the CDR3 is TGTGCCAGCAGCTTAATAGGGAACAACTATGGCTACACCTTC. Complete variable domain (other parts from reference TRBV7-3 and TRBJ1-2): GAGVSQTPSNKVTEKGKYVELRCDPISGHTALYWYRQSLGQGPEFLIYFQGTGAADDSGLPNDRFFAVRPEGSVSTLKIQRTERGDSAVYLCASSLIGNNYGYTFGSGTRLTVV.

The chain employs TRBV28 and TRBJ2-1; 11 bases agree with TRBD2. The CDR3 contains 16 residues. CDR1 is MDHEN, CDR2 SYDVKM, per germline. The junction had 7 bases not matched to a gene; V was cut back by 2 bases and J by 7 bases. The CDR3 DNA reads TGTGCCAGCAGTTTAAATAGCGGGGGGGCGCGGAATGAGCAGTTCTTC. Its protein product is CASSLNSGGARNEQFF.

J is TRBJ2-3 and V is TRBV5-1; D is possibly TRBD2 (5 bases). The CDR3 length is 14 residues. In germline, CDR1 is SGHRS, CDR2 YFSETQ. V lost 2 bases and J 5 bases, leaving 12 bases between the germline ends. CDR3 sequence reads: CASSFSSGGDTQYF. DNA for the CDR3: TGCGCCAGCAGCTTTTCGAGCGGCGGAGATACGCAGTATTTT.

This chain connects TRBV4-1 to TRBJ2-3, with D possibly TRBD2 on 6 matching bases. The V gene lost 1 base and the J gene lost 4 bases, with 9 bases spanning the gap. The CDR3 length is 14 residues. CDR1 is MGHRA, CDR2 YSYEKL, per germline. CDR3 in amino acids: CASSQVTRADTQYF. The CDR3, as DNA: TGCGCCAGCAGCCAAGTGACTAGAGCAGATACGCAGTATTTT.

The chain has TRBV7-6 and TRBJ2-2; 13 bases fit TRBD2. The CDR3 runs to 17 residues. The trim removed 0 bases at V and 7 bases at J, leaving 5 bases unmatched. Per germline, CDR1 SGHVS and CDR2 FNYEAQ. CDR3 amino acids: CASSLASTSGRYGELFF. The CDR3 nucleotides are TGTGCCAGCAGCTTAGCGTCGACTAGCGGGAGGTACGGGGAGCTGTTTTTT.

V is TRBV7-8 and J is TRBJ1-5, with D hard to call. V gave up 3 bases and J gave up 7 bases, with 13 bases separating them. The CDR3 is 14 amino acids. CDR1 and CDR2 (germline): SGHVS, FQNEAQ. CDR3 coding DNA: TGTGCCAGCAGCTTCGAAGGGATTTCGCAGCCCCAGCATTTT. It is translated as CASSFEGISQPQHF.

The rearrangement joins TRBV5-1 to TRBJ2-7; D unclear. V dropped 0 bases and J dropped 3 bases, with 16 bases sitting between them. This CDR3 has 16 residues. CDR1 and CDR2 from the germline V gene are SGHRS and YFSETQ. The CDR3 DNA follows: TGCGCCAGCAGCTTGGTTTGGGGTGGGGATCACTACGAGCAGTACTTC. Its translation is CASSLVWGGDHYEQYF.

The chain is built from TRBV18 and TRBJ1-3; unclear D gene. The CDR3 is made up of 13 amino acids. Germline CDR1 and CDR2: KGHSH and LQKENI. Trimming removed 0 bases from V and 8 bases from J, with 8 bases in between. CDR3 nucleotides: TGTGCCAGCTCACCACCGGTTCAAGACACCATATATTTT. Translation: CASSPPVQDTIYF.

This sequence joins TRBV11-2 and TRBJ1-6, with TRBD1 identical over 7 bases. The CDR3 loop spans 16 amino acids. Losses at the gene ends were 5 bases for V and 5 bases for J; bases not matched to a gene: 9. Germline V gene data show CDR1 as SGHAT and CDR2 as FQNNGV. DNA for the CDR3: TGTGCCAGCAGCCCTAACCTCGGACAGGATAATTCACCCCTCCACTTT. Protein product: CASSPNLGQDNSPLHF.

This clone was counted a few times. The CDR3 protein is CASSPRRGTNEKLFF. CDR3 bases: TGTGCCAGCAGCCCACGCAGGGGAACTAATGAAAAACTGTTTTTT. The V and J genes are TRBV28 and TRBJ1-4, with D perhaps matching TRBD1 (6 bases). Deletions cut 6 bases from V and 1 base from J, with 12 bases between. CDR3 size: 15 residues. The V gene's germline CDR1 is MDHEN and CDR2 SYDVKM.